The 24 T cell receptor beta chains below come from one sample, sequenced in a study of human T cells and chemical hapten exposure. TCRdb reanalysed the RACE reads using MiXCR and keeps one entry per CDR3 protein. This sample yields 180,000 or so distinct CDR3 sequences, of which 20% to 25% are seen a single time; about 6.7% belongs to the top ten. Indicated time point: patch test 1, 2 weeks after DPC sensitization. Specified treatment: therapeutic diphenylcyclopropenone sensitization with weekly scalp DPC. The source material was whole blood, sampled in connection with sensitization to the hapten diphenylcyclopropenone (DPC). Every receptor here comes from a woman aged 45-60 years with alopecia areata. Some clones in this sample may be carry-over from other donors' samples.

This clonotype was counted only a few times. The chain has TRBV29-1 and TRBJ1-1, with D possibly TRBD1 on 5 matching bases. Trimming removed 0 bases at V and 9 bases at J, with 11 bases between. Germline V gene lookup returns CDR1 SQVTM and CDR2 ANQGSEA. The CDR3 is 12 amino acids. CDR3 bases: TGCAGCGTTGAAGACCCGGGACGGAAAGCTTTCTTT. Translating it yields CSVEDPGRKAFF.

This clonotype was counted a few times. The V and J genes are TRBV12-3 or TRBV12-4 and TRBJ2-1, with 12 bases matching TRBD2. The CDR3 consists of 16 residues. With V trimmed by 7 bases and J by 4 bases, 8 bases remained unmatched. CDR3 protein: CASTLGTSGYYNEQFF. The CDR3 coding sequence is TGTGCCAGCACCTTGGGGACTAGCGGGTATTACAATGAGCAGTTCTTC.

The chain carries TRBV5-1 and TRBJ2-4; 14 positions agree with TRBD2. V gave up 4 bases and J gave up 7 bases; unmatched junction bases: 7. Germline V CDR1 and CDR2: SGHRS, YFSETQ. The CDR3 runs 16 residues. CDR3: CASSGGLAGDSNIQYF. CDR3 nucleotide sequence: TGCGCCAGCAGCGGGGGACTAGCGGGAGACTCGAACATTCAGTACTTC.

This chain connects TRBV5-1 to TRBJ1-3; TRBD1 matches at 8 bases. The CDR3 loop spans 15 amino acids. Germline V lookup: CDR1 SGHRS, CDR2 YFSETQ. Trimming at V came to 9 bases and at J to 0 bases, leaving 8 bases not matched to a gene. CDR3 region: CATRWDRSSGNTIYF. The CDR3 DNA sequence: TGCGCCACAAGGTGGGACAGGAGCTCTGGAAACACCATATATTTT.

The sample holds a few counts of this clonotype. The chain recombines TRBV6-5 with TRBJ1-2, with a weak D call TRBD1 (6 bases). CDR1 is MNHEY, CDR2 SVGAGI, per germline. Trimming shortened V by 7 bases and J by 8 bases, and 20 bases separated the two germline ends. This CDR3 comprises 14 residues. The CDR3 loop reads CASIRAQGFGGYTF. Written as DNA, the CDR3 is TGTGCCAGCATCCGAGCCCAGGGGTTTGGAGGCTACACCTTC.

This clonotype came up a few times. V usage is TRBV5-1 and J usage is TRBJ2-3; tentatively, D is TRBD1 (5 bases). Germline assignment: CDR1 SGHRS and CDR2 YFSETQ. The CDR3 is made up of 15 amino acids. V dropped 3 bases and J dropped 2 bases, with 13 bases sitting between them. The CDR3 loop reads CASSSRTPFTDTQYF. The CDR3 nucleotides are TGCGCCAGCAGCTCTAGGACACCATTCACAGATACGCAGTATTTT.

The rearrangement links TRBV20-1 to TRBJ2-1, with 8 positions matching TRBD2. Trimming cost V 4 bases and J 4 bases; bases outside gene matches: 9. The CDR3 spans 15 residues. Per the germline V gene, CDR1 is DFQATT and CDR2 is SNEGSKA (reference sequence). The CDR3 loop is CSAILGTRVYNEQFF. CDR3 nucleotides: TGCAGTGCTATTCTTGGGACTAGAGTATACAATGAGCAGTTCTTC.

This clonotype was detected many times. The V and J genes are TRBV5-1 and TRBJ2-5; TRBD2 matches at 8 bases. Germline-derived CDR1 and CDR2 are SGHRS and YFSETQ. The CDR3 is 17 amino acids. Trimming at V came to 4 bases and at J to 3 bases, leaving 14 bases not matched to a gene. The CDR3 reads CASSRPGSGSPKETQYF. As DNA, the CDR3 is TGCGCCAGCAGCCGGCCAGGGAGCGGGAGCCCAAAAGAGACCCAGTACTTC.

In this sample, this clonotype turned up a few times. The rearrangement uses TRBV9 and TRBJ2-1; the match to TRBD1 covers 9 bases. The CDR3 contains 14 residues. The V gene's germline CDR1 is SGDLS and CDR2 YYNGEE. V lost 3 bases and J lost 9; bases outside the gene matches: 7. The DNA for the CDR3 is TGTGCCAGCAGCGCCTGGGACAGGGCTGGTGAGCAGTTCTTC. Its protein product is CASSAWDRAGEQFF.

This chain links TRBV5-1 with TRBJ1-1; TRBD1 aligns across 7 bases. This CDR3 has 14 residues. Looked up from germline, CDR1 is SGHRS and CDR2 is YFSETQ. Trimming took 3 bases from V and 5 from J; bases not matched to a gene: 7. CDR3 loop: CASSSSGGRTEAFF. DNA of the CDR3: TGCGCCAGCAGCTCCTCAGGGGGTCGGACTGAAGCTTTCTTT.

V is TRBV10-3 and J is TRBJ1-1; 8 bases agree with TRBD1. The CDR3 is 15 amino acids. Germline assignment: CDR1 ENHRY and CDR2 SYGVKD. V lost 5 bases, J lost 5 bases, and 10 bases stayed unmatched. CDR3: CAISRTGSGKTEAFF. CDR3 nucleotides: TGTGCCATCAGTAGGACAGGGTCGGGGAAAACTGAAGCTTTCTTT.

Remarks on this clonotype: Germline and junction disagree at one end, which may indicate a read error. V and J are TRBV27 and TRBJ1-2; possible D gene TRBD1, 6 bases. The CDR3 length is 15 residues. Germline values: CDR1 MNHEY, CDR2 SMNVEV (reference sequence). CDR3 DNA sequence: TGTGCCAGCAGTTTGACAGGACTACCTTTTAGTGGCTGCACCTTC. It is translated as CASSLTGLPFSGCTF.

This chain links TRBV12-3 or TRBV12-4 with TRBJ2-3; no definite D call. Trimming removed 5 bases at V and 5 bases at J, with 14 bases between. The CDR3 has 14 residues. CDR3 sequence: CASSPRHGRDTQYF. Written as DNA, the CDR3 is TGTGCCAGCAGTCCAAGACATGGTAGAGATACGCAGTATTTT.

V and J are TRBV7-8 and TRBJ1-3, with TRBD1 identical over 7 bases. V was pared by 3 bases and J by 0 bases, with 5 bases of the junction left unmatched. Germline CDR1 reads SGHVS; CDR2 reads FQNEAQ. The CDR3 has 16 amino acids. Written as DNA, the CDR3 is TGTGCCAGCAGCTTGTTCAGGGGGGACTCTGGAAACACCATATATTTT. It codes for CASSLFRGDSGNTIYF.

V and J are TRBV30 and TRBJ1-1; possible D gene TRBD1, 6 bases. Germline assignment: CDR1 GTSNPN and CDR2 SVGIG (reference sequence). This CDR3 contains 13 residues. Deletions cut 5 bases from V and 2 bases from J, with 12 bases between. CDR3 DNA: TGTGCCTGGGAAAGACAGGAAAACACTGAAGCTTTCTTT. As protein: CAWERQENTEAFF.

A few counts support this clonotype. The chain links TRBV2 to TRBJ2-5; tentatively, D is TRBD1 (5 bases). The CDR3 is made up of 14 amino acids. Germline assignment: CDR1 SNHLY and CDR2 FYNNEI. V lost 6 bases and J lost 0, with 11 bases in between. The CDR3 DNA follows: TGTGCCAGCAGCCGCGACAGAAACCAAGAGACCCAGTACTTC. It specifies CASSRDRNQETQYF.

In this sample, this clonotype turned up a few times. The V gene is TRBV5-1, the J gene TRBJ2-7; 10 bases map to TRBD1. CDR1 and CDR2 (germline): SGHRS, YFSETQ. The CDR3 runs 13 residues. Trimming at V came to 10 bases and at J to 5 bases, leaving 9 bases not matched to a gene. The CDR3 DNA reads TGCGCCGGCCGGGACAGGGGACCCCACGAGCAGTACTTC. Translation: CAGRDRGPHEQYF.

This clonotype has more than one count but fewer than ten. The gene calls are TRBV6-2 or TRBV6-3 and TRBJ2-2, with 13 nucleotides matching TRBD2. V dropped 4 bases and J dropped 7; count of bases not matched to a gene: 3. CDR1 is MNHEY and CDR2 is SVGEGT in the germline V gene. The CDR3 has 15 residues. The CDR3 region has the DNA TGTGCCAGCAGTTGGACTAGCGGGAGTATCGGGGAGCTGTTTTTT. It translates to CASSWTSGSIGELFF.

This rearrangement joins TRBV30 to TRBJ2-3; D may be TRBD1 (5 bases). Germline V lookup: CDR1 GTSNPN, CDR2 SVGIG (reference sequence). CDR3 size: 10 residues. V was trimmed by 5 bases and J by 8 bases, leaving 8 bases between them. The CDR3 loop reads CAWQGVTQYF. In nucleotides, the CDR3 is TGTGCCTGGCAGGGTGTTACGCAGTATTTT.

J is TRBJ2-6 and V is TRBV6-5; weak D call: TRBD2 (5 bases). Germline assignment: CDR1 MNHEY and CDR2 SVGAGI. The length of the CDR3 is 17 residues. Trimming shortened V by 1 base and J by 1 base, and 11 bases separated the two germline ends. CDR3 in amino acids: CASSYWAGNSGANVLTF. Here the CDR3 DNA reads TGTGCCAGCAGTTACTGGGCGGGTAATTCTGGGGCCAACGTCCTGACTTTC.

In its sample, this clonotype was seen a few times. The V and J genes are TRBV4-1 and TRBJ2-4, with a possible D match to TRBD2 (6 bases). This CDR3 is built from 17 residues. V lost 1 base and J 0 bases, leaving 13 bases between the germline ends. Germline CDR1 MGHRA, CDR2 YSYEKL. The CDR3 nucleotides are TGCGCCAGCAGCCAAGGGGTTAGCGGTTCAGCCAAAAACATTCAGTACTTC. This codes for CASSQGVSGSAKNIQYF.

This clonotype was observed a handful of times. The rearrangement uses TRBV11-2 and TRBJ1-6; 7 nucleotides agree with TRBD1. The V segment lost 3 bases and the J segment 8 bases; nucleotides outside the gene matches: 4. Germline V gene data show CDR1 as SGHAT and CDR2 as FQNNGV. The CDR3 runs to 14 residues. CDR3 sequence reads: CASSFRGVYSPLHF. DNA of the CDR3: TGTGCCAGCAGCTTCAGGGGGGTTTATTCACCCCTCCACTTT. Full variable domain (rest looked up from reference TRBV11-2 and TRBJ1-6): EAGVAQSPRYKIIEKRQSVAFWCNPISGHATLYWYQQILGQGPKLLIQFQNNGVVDDSQLPKDRFSAERLKGVDSTLKIQPAKLEDSAVYLCASSFRGVYSPLHFGNGTRLTVT.

The gene calls are TRBV11-2 and TRBJ2-7; TRBD2 aligns across 7 bases. This CDR3 spans 12 amino acids. Germline CDR1 is SGHAT and CDR2 is FQNNGV. Trimming removed 3 bases from V and 7 bases from J; junction bases left unmatched: 3. The CDR3 spells CASSFAGDEQYF. As DNA, the CDR3 is TGTGCCAGCAGCTTTGCGGGAGATGAGCAGTACTTC.

This clonotype has a handful of counts. The chain joins TRBV27 to TRBJ1-5; 8 positions match TRBD1. Germline values: CDR1 MNHEY, CDR2 SMNVEV (reference sequence). The CDR3 has 16 amino acids. After removal of 0 bases from V and 5 bases from J, the junction contained 6 bases not matched to a gene. In DNA form, the CDR3 reads TGTGCCAGCAGTTTATCGGGCAGGGGGCCTGATCAGCCCCAGCATTTT. Its protein is CASSLSGRGPDQPQHF.